This T cell receptor beta chain was sequenced during a study of blood T cell repertoires in COVID-19. This clone was seen just once. Germline V gene sequence: CDR1 SNHLY, CDR2 FYNNEI. The CDR3 extends over 14 amino acids. The V and J ends lost 8 bases and 3 bases, in that order; junction bases with no gene match: 6. Only in-frame clones appear in the TCRdb table, and some are missing; sequencing was by immunoSEQ multiplex PCR. The sample yields fewer than 100,000 clones, 80% seen once. Sequencing was performed on peripheral blood. The source is a woman in her 70s with acute or convalescent COVID-19. V gene TRBV2 combines with J gene TRBJ1-4; TRBD1 matches at 7 bases. The CDR3 coding sequence is TGTGCCAGCCTTAGGGACAGCCCTAATGAAAAACTGTTTTTT. The encoded protein is CASLRDSPNEKLFF.